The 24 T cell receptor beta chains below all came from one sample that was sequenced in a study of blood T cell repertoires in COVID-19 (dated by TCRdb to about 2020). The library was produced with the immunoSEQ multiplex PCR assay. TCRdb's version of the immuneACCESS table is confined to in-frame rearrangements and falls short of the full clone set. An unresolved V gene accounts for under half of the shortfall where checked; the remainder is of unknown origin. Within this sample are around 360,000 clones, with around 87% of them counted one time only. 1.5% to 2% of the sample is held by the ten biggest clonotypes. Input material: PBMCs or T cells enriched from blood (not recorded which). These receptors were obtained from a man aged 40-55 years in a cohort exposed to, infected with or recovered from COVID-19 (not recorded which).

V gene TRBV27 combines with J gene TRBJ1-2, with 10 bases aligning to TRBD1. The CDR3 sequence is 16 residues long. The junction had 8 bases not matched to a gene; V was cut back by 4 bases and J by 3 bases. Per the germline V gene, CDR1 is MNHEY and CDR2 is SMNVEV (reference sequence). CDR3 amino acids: CASSYLGGQGYYGYTF. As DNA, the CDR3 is TGTGCCAGCAGTTATCTGGGGGGACAGGGGTACTATGGCTACACCTTC.

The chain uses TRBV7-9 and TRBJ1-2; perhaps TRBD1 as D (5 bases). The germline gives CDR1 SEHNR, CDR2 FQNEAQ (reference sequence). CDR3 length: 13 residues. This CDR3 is CAFGKGNSYGYTF. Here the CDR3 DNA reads TGTGCGTTCGGAAAGGGGAATAGCTATGGCTACACCTTC.

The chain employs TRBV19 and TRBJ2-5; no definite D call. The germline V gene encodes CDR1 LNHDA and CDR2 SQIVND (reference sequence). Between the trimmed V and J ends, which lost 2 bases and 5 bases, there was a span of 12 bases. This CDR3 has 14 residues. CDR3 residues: CASSIQRGAETQYF. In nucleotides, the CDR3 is TGTGCCAGTAGTATACAACGCGGTGCCGAGACCCAGTACTTC.

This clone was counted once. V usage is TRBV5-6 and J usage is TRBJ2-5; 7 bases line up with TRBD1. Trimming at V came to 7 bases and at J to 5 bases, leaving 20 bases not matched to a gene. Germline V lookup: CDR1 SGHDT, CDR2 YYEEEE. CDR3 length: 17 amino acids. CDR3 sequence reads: CASEARETGKVSETQYF. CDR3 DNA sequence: TGTGCCAGCGAAGCCCGCGAGACAGGGAAGGTTTCGGAGACCCAGTACTTC.

The CDR3 DNA reads as TGTGCCAGCAGCCCCCAACAGGGGGGCTCTGGAAACACCATATATTTT. It specifies CASSPQQGGSGNTIYF. This chain links TRBV11-2 with TRBJ1-3; 8 bases are shared with TRBD1. CDR1 and CDR2 from the germline V gene are SGHAT and FQNNGV. CDR3 size: 16 residues. With 5 bases clipped from V and 0 bases from J, the junction kept 6 bases outside the gene matches.

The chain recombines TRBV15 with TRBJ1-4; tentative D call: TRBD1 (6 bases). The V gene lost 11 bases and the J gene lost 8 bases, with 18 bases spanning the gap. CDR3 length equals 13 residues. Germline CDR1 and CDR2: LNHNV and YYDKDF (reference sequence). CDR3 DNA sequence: TGTGCCGCTAGGCGGGGGCTAGGAGAAAAACTGTTTTTT. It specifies CAARRGLGEKLFF.

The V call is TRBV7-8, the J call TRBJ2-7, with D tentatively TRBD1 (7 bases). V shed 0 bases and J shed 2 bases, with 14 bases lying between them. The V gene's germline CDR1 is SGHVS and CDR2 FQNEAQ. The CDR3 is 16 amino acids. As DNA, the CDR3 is TGTGCCAGCAGCTTAGCCAGGGGGGACGGGACCTACGAGCAGTACTTC. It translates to CASSLARGDGTYEQYF.

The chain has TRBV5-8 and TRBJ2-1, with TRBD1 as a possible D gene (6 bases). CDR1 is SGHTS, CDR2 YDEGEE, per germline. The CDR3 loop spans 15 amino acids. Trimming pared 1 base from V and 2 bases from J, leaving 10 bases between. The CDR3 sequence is CASSLRQGTYNEQFF. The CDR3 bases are TGTGCCAGCAGCTTGCGGCAGGGGACCTACAATGAGCAGTTCTTC.

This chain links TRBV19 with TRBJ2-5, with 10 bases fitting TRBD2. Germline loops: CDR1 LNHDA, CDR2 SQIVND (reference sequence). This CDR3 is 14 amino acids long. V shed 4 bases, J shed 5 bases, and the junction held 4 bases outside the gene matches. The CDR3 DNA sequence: TGTGCCAGTAGTACTAGCGGGAGTAGGGAGACCCAGTACTTC. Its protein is CASSTSGSRETQYF.

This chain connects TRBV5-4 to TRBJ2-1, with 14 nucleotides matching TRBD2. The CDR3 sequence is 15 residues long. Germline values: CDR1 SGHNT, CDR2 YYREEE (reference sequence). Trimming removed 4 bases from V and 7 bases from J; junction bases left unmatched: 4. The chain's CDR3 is CASSHRTSGRNEQFF. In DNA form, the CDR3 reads TGTGCCAGCAGCCACCGGACTAGCGGGAGGAATGAGCAGTTCTTC. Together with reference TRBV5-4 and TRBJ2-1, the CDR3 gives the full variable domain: ETGVTQSPTHLIKTRGQQVTLRCSSQSGHNTVSWYQQALGQGPQFIFQYYREEENGRGNFPPRFSGLQFPNYSSELNVNALELDDSALYLCASSHRTSGRNEQFFGPGTRLTVL.

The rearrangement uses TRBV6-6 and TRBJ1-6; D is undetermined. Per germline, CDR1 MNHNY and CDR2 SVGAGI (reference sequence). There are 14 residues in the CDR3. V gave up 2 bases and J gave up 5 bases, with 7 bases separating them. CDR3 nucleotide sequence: TGTGCCAGCAGTTACCCACAGAATAATTCACCCCTCCACTTT. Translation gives CASSYPQNNSPLHF.

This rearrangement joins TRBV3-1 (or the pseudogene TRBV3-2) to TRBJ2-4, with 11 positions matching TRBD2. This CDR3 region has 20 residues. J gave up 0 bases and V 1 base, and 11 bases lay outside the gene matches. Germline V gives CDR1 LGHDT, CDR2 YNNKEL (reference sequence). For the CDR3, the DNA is TGTGCCAGCAGCCAAGGTCTACTAGCGGGGGTCCTTACAGCCAAAAACATTCAGTACTTC. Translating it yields CASSQGLLAGVLTAKNIQYF.

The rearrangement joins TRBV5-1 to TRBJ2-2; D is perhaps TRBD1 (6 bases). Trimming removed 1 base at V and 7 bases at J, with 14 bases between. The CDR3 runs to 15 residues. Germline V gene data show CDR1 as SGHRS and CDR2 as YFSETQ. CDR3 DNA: TGCGCCAGCAGCTTGACAGGGAACGGCTACGGGGAGCTGTTTTTT. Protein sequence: CASSLTGNGYGELFF.

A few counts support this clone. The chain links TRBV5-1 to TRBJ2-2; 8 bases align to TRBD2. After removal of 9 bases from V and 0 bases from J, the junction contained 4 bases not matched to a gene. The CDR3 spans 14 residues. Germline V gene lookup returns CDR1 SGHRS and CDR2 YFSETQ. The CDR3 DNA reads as TGCGCCACCAGGGGACTAGCGAACACCGGGGAGCTGTTTTTT. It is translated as CATRGLANTGELFF.

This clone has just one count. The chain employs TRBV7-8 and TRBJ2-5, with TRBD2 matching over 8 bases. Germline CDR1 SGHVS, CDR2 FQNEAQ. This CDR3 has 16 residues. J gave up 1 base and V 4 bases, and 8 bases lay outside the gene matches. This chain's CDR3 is CASSSRAGVGQETQYF. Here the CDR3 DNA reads TGTGCCAGCAGCTCAAGAGCGGGAGTGGGCCAAGAGACCCAGTACTTC.

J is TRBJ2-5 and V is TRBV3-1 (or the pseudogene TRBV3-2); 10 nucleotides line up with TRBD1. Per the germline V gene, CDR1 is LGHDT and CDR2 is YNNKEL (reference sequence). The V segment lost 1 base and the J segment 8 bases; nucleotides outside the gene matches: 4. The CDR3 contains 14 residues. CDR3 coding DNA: TGTGCCAGCAGCCAAGGGGGACAGGGGAAAACCCAGTACTTC. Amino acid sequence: CASSQGGQGKTQYF.

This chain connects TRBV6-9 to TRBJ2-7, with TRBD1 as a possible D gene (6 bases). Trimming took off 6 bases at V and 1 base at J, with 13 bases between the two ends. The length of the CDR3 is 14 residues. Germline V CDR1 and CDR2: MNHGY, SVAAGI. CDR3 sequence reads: CASRTTGISYEQYF. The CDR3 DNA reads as TGTGCCAGCAGAACCACAGGGATTTCCTACGAGCAGTACTTC.

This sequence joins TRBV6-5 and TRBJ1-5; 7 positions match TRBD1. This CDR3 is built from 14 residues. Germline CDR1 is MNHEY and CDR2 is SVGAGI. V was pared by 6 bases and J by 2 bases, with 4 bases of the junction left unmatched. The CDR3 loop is CASRTGFGNQPQHF. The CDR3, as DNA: TGTGCCAGCAGGACAGGGTTTGGCAATCAGCCCCAGCATTTT.

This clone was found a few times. DNA of the CDR3: TGTGCCAGCACAACAGGGAATTCACCCCTCCACTTT. It specifies CASTTGNSPLHF. The gene calls are TRBV27 and TRBJ1-6; D might be TRBD1 (6 bases). This CDR3 spans 12 amino acids. Per germline, CDR1 MNHEY and CDR2 SMNVEV (reference sequence). Trimming shortened V by 7 bases and J by 7 bases, and 8 bases separated the two germline ends.

CDR3 residues: CASSQDARGHGRQPQHF. DNA of the CDR3: TGTGCCAGTAGTCAGGATGCCAGGGGGCATGGAAGGCAGCCCCAGCATTTT. J is TRBJ1-5 and V is TRBV19, with 8 bases matching TRBD1. Germline trimming cut 5 bases from V and 7 bases from J; bases unmatched to any gene: 16. The CDR3 length is 17 residues. The germline V gene has CDR1 LNHDA and CDR2 SQIVND (reference sequence).

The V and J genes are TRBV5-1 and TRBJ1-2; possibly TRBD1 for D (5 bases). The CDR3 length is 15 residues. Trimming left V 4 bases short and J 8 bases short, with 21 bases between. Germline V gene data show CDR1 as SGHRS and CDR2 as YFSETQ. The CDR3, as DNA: TGCGCCAGCAGCGATCAATCCGACAGTGGGGTCGGCTACACCTTC. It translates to CASSDQSDSGVGYTF.

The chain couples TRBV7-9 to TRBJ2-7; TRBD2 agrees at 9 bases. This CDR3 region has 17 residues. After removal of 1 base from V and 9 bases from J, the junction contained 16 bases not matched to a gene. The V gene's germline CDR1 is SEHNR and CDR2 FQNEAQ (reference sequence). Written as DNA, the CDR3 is TGTGCCAGCAGCTTAGTCTCCGGGACTAGCAGTAATTTCGCGCAGTACTTC. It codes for CASSLVSGTSSNFAQYF. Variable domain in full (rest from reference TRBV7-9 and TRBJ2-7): DTGVSQNPRHKITKRGQNVTFRCDPISEHNRLYWYRQTLGQGPEFLTYFQNEAQLEKSRLLSDRFSAERPKGSFSTLEIQRTEQGDSAMYLCASSLVSGTSSNFAQYFGPGTRLTVT.

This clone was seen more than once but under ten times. CDR3 loop: CASSLGTAANYGYTF. In DNA form, the CDR3 reads TGTGCCAGCAGCTTAGGGACAGCCGCTAACTATGGCTACACCTTC. V and J are TRBV7-9 and TRBJ1-2; TRBD1 might be the D (6 bases). Germline-derived CDR1 and CDR2 are SEHNR and FQNEAQ (reference sequence). The CDR3 has 15 amino acids. V lost 1 base and J lost 0, with 9 bases in between.

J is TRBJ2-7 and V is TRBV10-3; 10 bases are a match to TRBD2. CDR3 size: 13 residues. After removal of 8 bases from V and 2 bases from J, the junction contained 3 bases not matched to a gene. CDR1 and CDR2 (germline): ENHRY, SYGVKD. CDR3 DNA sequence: TGTGCCATCGGACTAGCGGAGACCTACGAGCAGTACTTC. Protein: CAIGLAETYEQYF.